The TCR beta chain described here comes from a study of blood T cell repertoires in COVID-19. Turning to the study itself: Sites across the United States, Italy and Spain contributed samples from acute and convalescent COVID-19. Sources were T cells, B-cell-depleted T cells, or PBMCs; the material itself was cDNA or gDNA.

The CDR3 is 12 residues long. Trimming removed 0 bases from V and 9 bases from J, with 6 bases in between. Germline CDR1 LGHDT, CDR2 YNNKEL (reference sequence). Study processing details: Reference gene primer amplification gave estimated nucleated cell counts. TCRdb keeps only in-frame clones here, not all; method: immunoSEQ multiplex PCR. V, J and clone size are taken as reported in that table, and D and trimming were inferred from the DNA itself. Found here are nearly 35,000 clones, 85% to 90% of them singletons; the top ten hold 60% to 80%. This clonotype originated in a man between 70 and 80 years old with acute or convalescent COVID-19. The J gene is TRBJ2-4, the V gene TRBV3-1 (or the pseudogene TRBV3-2); no reliable D call. The sample comprised peripheral blood. The CDR3 DNA reads TGTGCCAGCAGCCAAGATCCTAGCATTCAGTACTTC. This sequence encodes CASSQDPSIQYF.